The sequence of this TCR beta chain was determined in a study of cytomegalovirus exposure and HLA in healthy donors. CDR1 is SGDLS and CDR2 is YYNGEE in the germline V gene. The CDR3 covers 15 residues. The V and J ends lost 0 bases and 1 base respectively, with 7 bases between them. Concerning this clone itself: As yet, its antigen is unknown.

The PCR ran on 60 Vbeta and 13 Jbeta primers. Using immunoSEQ multiplex PCR, the repertoire was profiled, and TCRdb retains in-frame clones only, with some absent. The table has about 140,000 clones, roughly 65% seen once; the top ten hold 1.6%. Points from the study as a whole: Relative to the approximately 700-donor mean, N-insertions were reportedly fewer in an Asian-associated ancestry cluster in a later analysis. In a later analysis, V- and J-gene trimming of beta chains associated with a DCLRE1C missense variant, replicated independently. Earlier analysis found most TCR beta V segments productive about 90% or about 30% of the time.

The sequenced material came from PBMCs. The sequence was collected from a woman in her thirties in good health and CMV-seronegative. The chain joins TRBV9 to TRBJ1-4; D unclear. CDR3 DNA: TGTGCCAGCAGCGTAGGGGCAGGAACTAATGAAAAACTGTTTTTT. It translates to CASSVGAGTNEKLFF.